Shown below are 10 T cell receptor beta chains from a single sample sequenced in a study of T-cell reconstitution after alpha-beta-depleted transplantation in children. Unique molecular identifiers tagged the TCRbeta library. MiXCR, run by TCRdb on the PCR reads, gives a single entry per CDR3 protein. The top ten hold roughly 13% of the sample, which has 150,000 to 250,000 distinct CDR3 sequences, 13% to 15% seen once. The source material was PBMCs from the stem cell graft donor, sampled from the stem cell graft. The receptors shown here come from a human donor who donated a stem cell graft to a child with acute lymphoblastic leukemia.

This chain uses TRBV18 with TRBJ2-3, with a tentative D call TRBD1 (6 bases). The CDR3 has 17 amino acids. CDR1 is KGHSH and CDR2 is LQKENI in the germline V gene. Trimming removed 3 bases from V and 0 bases from J, with 16 bases in between. CDR3 protein: CASSPTWGQESTDTQYF. The CDR3 nucleotides are TGTGCCAGCTCACCCACTTGGGGGCAGGAAAGCACAGATACGCAGTATTTT. Full variable domain (rest looked up from reference TRBV18 and TRBJ2-3): NAGVMQNPRHLVRRRGQEARLRCSPMKGHSHVYWYRQLPEEGLKFMVYLQKENIIDESGMPKERFSAEFPKEGPSILRIQQVVRGDSAAYFCASSPTWGQESTDTQYFGPGTRLTVL.

This clonotype was seen ten or more times. The chain couples TRBV4-1 to TRBJ2-7; 9 bases are shared with TRBD2. The ends lost 2 bases at V and 6 bases at J; junction bases unmatched: 11. The CDR3 spans 16 residues. Germline assignment: CDR1 MGHRA and CDR2 YSYEKL. CDR3 coding DNA: TGCGCCAGCAGCCAATTCGGTATCTCTAGCGGGATCGAGCAGTACTTC. Protein sequence: CASSQFGISSGIEQYF.

This clonotype was recorded many times. The chain joins TRBV18 to TRBJ2-1, with 7 nucleotides matching TRBD2. The CDR3 is 15 residues long. The V segment lost 6 bases and the J segment 4 bases; nucleotides outside the gene matches: 9. From germline, CDR1 is KGHSH and CDR2 LQKENI. In DNA, the CDR3 is TGTGCCAGCTCTCGCCGGCGGGAGACTTACAATGAGCAGTTCTTC. Translation: CASSRRRETYNEQFF.

This clonotype was observed many times. In nucleotides, the CDR3 is TGCAGCGCGGAGCTGATGAAGAACACTGAAGCTTTCTTT. It yields the protein CSAELMKNTEAFF. The chain is built from TRBV29-1 and TRBJ1-1, with D hard to call. Per the germline V gene, CDR1 is SQVTM and CDR2 is ANQGSEA. This CDR3 comprises 13 residues. Trimming shortened V by 7 bases and J by 1 base, and 13 bases separated the two germline ends.

The sample holds a few counts of this clonotype. The V and J genes are TRBV5-1 and TRBJ2-4, with TRBD2 matching over 11 bases. The CDR3 is made up of 17 amino acids. The V gene end was trimmed by 4 bases and the J gene end by 5 bases; junction bases not matched to a gene: 11. Germline assignment: CDR1 SGHRS and CDR2 YFSETQ. The CDR3 is CASSPLSGRASQNIQYF. Written as DNA, the CDR3 is TGCGCCAGCAGCCCGCTTAGCGGGAGGGCCTCCCAAAACATTCAGTACTTC.

This clonotype was counted many times. The chain recombines TRBV11-3 with TRBJ2-1; TRBD2 aligns across 7 bases. Germline-derived CDR1 and CDR2 are SGHNT and YENEEA. J was trimmed by 7 bases and V by 0 bases; bases with no gene match: 6. The CDR3 covers 15 residues. The CDR3 nucleotides are TGTGCCAGCAGCTTAGATCCTGGGAGGGGTAATGAGCAGTTCTTC. Its translation: CASSLDPGRGNEQFF.

V usage is TRBV12-3 or TRBV12-4 and J usage is TRBJ2-7, with 10 bases aligning to TRBD1. The CDR3 has 15 residues. The ends lost 4 bases at V and 4 bases at J; junction bases unmatched: 7. The CDR3 loop is CASSSRDRGYYEQYF. CDR3 nucleotide sequence: TGTGCCAGCAGTTCTAGGGACAGGGGATATTACGAGCAGTACTTC.

This clonotype was seen many times. The CDR3 nucleotides read TGTGCCAGCAGTCCCTGGACTAGCGGTAGCGGGGAGCTGTTTTTT. It yields the protein CASSPWTSGSGELFF. The chain recombines TRBV12-3 or TRBV12-4 with TRBJ2-2; TRBD2 matches 10 bases. The CDR3 sequence is 15 residues long. V trimming: 5 bases; J trimming: 7 bases; junction bases outside the gene matches: 7.

This clonotype was counted a few times. The V and J genes are TRBV4-1 and TRBJ2-2; a weak D match, TRBD1 (5 bases). The CDR3 contains 19 residues. V was pared by 4 bases and J by 0 bases, with 21 bases between. Germline V lookup: CDR1 MGHRA, CDR2 YSYEKL. This CDR3 is CASSPKKGVQGANTGELFF. In DNA, the CDR3 is TGCGCCAGCAGCCCGAAAAAAGGGGTCCAGGGCGCGAACACCGGGGAGCTGTTTTTT.

The chain joins TRBV28 to TRBJ1-2; D is perhaps TRBD1 (5 bases). V shed 4 bases and J shed 0 bases, with 18 bases lying between them. This CDR3 spans 17 amino acids. Germline V gene sequence: CDR1 MDHEN, CDR2 SYDVKM. CDR3 sequence: CASSSYSWGLANYGYTF. In DNA form, the CDR3 reads TGTGCCAGCAGTTCATATTCCTGGGGGTTGGCTAACTATGGCTACACCTTC.